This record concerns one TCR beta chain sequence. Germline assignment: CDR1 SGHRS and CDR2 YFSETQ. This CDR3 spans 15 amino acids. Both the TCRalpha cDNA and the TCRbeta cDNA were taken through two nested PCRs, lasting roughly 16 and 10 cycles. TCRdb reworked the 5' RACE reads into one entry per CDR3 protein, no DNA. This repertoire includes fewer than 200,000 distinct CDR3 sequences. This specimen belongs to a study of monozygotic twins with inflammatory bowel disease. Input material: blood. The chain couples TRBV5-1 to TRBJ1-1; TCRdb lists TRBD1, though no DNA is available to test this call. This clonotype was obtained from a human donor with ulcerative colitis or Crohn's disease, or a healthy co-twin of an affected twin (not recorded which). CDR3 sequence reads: CASNREDSLNTEAFF.